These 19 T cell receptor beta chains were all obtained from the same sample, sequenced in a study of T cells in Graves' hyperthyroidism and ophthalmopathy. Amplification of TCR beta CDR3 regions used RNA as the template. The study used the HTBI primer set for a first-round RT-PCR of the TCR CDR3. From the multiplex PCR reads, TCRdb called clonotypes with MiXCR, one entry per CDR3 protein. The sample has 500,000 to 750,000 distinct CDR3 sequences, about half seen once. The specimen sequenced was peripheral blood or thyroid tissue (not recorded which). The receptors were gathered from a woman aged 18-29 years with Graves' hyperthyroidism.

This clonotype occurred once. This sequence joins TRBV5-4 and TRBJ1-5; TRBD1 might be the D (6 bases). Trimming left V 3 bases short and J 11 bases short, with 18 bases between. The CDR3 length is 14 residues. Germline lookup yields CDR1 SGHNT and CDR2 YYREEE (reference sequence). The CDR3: CASSSPDSLRTQHF. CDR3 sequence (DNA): TGTGCCAGCAGCTCGCCGGACAGCCTTAGGACCCAGCATTTT.

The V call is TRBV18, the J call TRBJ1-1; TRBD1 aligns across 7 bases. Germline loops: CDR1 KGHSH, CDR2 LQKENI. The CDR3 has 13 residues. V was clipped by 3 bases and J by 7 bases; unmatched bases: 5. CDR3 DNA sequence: TGTGCCAGCTCACCGGGGGACAGCATTGAAGCTTTCTTT. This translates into CASSPGDSIEAFF.

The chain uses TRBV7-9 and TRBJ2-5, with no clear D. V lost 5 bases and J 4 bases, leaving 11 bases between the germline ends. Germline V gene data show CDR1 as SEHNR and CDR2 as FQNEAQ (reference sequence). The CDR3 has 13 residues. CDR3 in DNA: TGTGCCAGCAGCCAGCTACCCCTAGAGACCCAGTACTTC. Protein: CASSQLPLETQYF.

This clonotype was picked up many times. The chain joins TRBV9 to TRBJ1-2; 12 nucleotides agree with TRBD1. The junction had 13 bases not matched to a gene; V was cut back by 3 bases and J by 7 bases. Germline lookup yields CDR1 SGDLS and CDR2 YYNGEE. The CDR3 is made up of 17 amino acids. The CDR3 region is CASSATPGQGAFGGYTF. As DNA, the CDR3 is TGTGCCAGCAGCGCTACACCGGGACAGGGGGCTTTTGGTGGCTACACCTTC. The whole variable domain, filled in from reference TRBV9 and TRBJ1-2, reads DSGVTQTPKHLITATGQRVTLRCSPRSGDLSVYWYQQSLDQGLQFLIQYYNGEERAKGNILERFSAQQFPDLHSELNLSSLELGDSALYFCASSATPGQGAFGGYTFGSGTRLTVV.

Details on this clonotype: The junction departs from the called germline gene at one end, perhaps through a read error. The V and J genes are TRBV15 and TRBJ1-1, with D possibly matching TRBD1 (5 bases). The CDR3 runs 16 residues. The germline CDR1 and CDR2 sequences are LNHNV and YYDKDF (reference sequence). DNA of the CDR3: TGTGCCGCCAGCAGCGACAAGACAGAAATGAACACTGAAGCTTTCTTT. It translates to CAASSDKTEMNTEAFF. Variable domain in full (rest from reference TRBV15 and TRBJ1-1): DAMVIQNPRYQVTQFGKPVTLSCSQTLNHNVMYWYQQKSSQAPKLLFHYYDKDFNNEADTPDNFQSRRPNTSFCFLDIRSPGLGDTAMYLCAASSDKTEMNTEAFFGQGTRLTVV.

This chain's CDR3 is CASSSRRGRGPTNTEAFF. CDR3 nucleotide sequence: TGTGCCAGCAGTTCTCGGAGGGGGCGAGGTCCCACTAACACTGAAGCTTTCTTT. This chain connects TRBV28 to TRBJ1-1, with 7 bases that match TRBD1. CDR3 length: 18 residues. Trimming removed 4 bases from V and 2 bases from J; junction bases left unmatched: 16. Germline-derived CDR1 and CDR2 are MDHEN and SYDVKM.

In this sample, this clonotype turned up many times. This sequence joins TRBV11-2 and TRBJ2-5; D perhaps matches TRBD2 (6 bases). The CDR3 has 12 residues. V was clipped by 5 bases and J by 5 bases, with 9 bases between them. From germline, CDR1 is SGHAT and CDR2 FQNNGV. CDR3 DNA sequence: TGTGCCAGCAGCCAACGGGGGGAGACCCAGTACTTC. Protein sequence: CASSQRGETQYF.

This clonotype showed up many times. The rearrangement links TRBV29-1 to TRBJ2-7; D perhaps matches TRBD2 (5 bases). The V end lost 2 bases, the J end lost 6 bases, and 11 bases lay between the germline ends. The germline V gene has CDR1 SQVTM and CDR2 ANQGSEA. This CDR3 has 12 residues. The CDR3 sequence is CSVERGRSEQYF. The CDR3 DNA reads TGCAGCGTTGAAAGAGGGAGATCCGAGCAGTACTTC.

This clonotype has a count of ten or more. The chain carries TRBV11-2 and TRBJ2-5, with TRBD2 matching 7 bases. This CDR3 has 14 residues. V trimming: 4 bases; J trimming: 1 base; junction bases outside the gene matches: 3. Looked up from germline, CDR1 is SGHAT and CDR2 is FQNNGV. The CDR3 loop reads CASSYWTSQETQYF. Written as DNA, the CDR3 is TGTGCCAGCAGCTACTGGACTAGCCAAGAGACCCAGTACTTC.

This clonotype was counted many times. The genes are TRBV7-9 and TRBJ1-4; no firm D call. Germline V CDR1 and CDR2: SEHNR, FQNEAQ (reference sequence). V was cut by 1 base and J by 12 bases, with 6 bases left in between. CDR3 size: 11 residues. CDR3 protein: CASSLDAELFF. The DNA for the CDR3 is TGTGCCAGCAGCTTAGATGCTGAACTGTTTTTT. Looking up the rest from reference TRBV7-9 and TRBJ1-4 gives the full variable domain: DTGVSQNPRHKITKRGQNVTFRCDPISEHNRLYWYRQTLGQGPEFLTYFQNEAQLEKSRLLSDRFSAERPKGSFSTLEIQRTEQGDSAMYLCASSLDAELFFGSGTQLSVL.

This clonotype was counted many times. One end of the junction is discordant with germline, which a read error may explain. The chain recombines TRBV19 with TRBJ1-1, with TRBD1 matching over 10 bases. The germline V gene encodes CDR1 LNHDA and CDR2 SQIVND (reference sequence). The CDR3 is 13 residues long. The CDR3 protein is CATKGQGNAEAFF. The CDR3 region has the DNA TGTGCCACGAAGGGACAGGGGAACGCTGAAGCTTTCTTT.

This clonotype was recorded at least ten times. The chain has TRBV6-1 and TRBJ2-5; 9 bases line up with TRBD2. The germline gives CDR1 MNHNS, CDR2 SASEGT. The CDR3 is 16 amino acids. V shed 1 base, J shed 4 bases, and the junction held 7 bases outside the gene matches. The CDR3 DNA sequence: TGTGCCAGCAGTGAAGGCGGGAGGGGGCAAGGAGAGACCCAGTACTTC. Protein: CASSEGGRGQGETQYF.

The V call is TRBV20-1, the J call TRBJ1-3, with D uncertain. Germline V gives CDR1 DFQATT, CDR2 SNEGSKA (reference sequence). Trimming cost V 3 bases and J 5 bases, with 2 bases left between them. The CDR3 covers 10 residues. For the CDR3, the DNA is TGCAGTGCTAGCAGAAACACCATATATTTT. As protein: CSASRNTIYF.

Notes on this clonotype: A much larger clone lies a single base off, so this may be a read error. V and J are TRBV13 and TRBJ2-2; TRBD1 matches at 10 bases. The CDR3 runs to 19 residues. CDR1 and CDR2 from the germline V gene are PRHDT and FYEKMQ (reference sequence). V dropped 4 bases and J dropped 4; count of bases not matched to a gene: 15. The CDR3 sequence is CASSWMHGPGQGTTGELFF. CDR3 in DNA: TGTGCCAGCAGCTGGATGCACGGTCCGGGACAGGGGACCACCGGGGAGCTGTTTTTT.

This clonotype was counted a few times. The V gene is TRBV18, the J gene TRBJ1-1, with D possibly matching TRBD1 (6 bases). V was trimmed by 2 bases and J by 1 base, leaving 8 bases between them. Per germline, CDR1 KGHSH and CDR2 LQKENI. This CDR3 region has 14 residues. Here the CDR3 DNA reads TGTGCCAGCTCACCAAAGGACAGGAACACTGAAGCTTTCTTT. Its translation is CASSPKDRNTEAFF.

This chain's CDR3 is CASSLAGGVETQYF. The CDR3 DNA reads TGTGCCAGCAGCTTAGCGGGAGGGGTGGAGACCCAGTACTTC. V usage is TRBV7-2 and J usage is TRBJ2-5; TRBD2 aligns across 7 bases. Germline assignment: CDR1 SGHTA and CDR2 FQGNSA. Germline trimming cut 0 bases from V and 5 bases from J; bases unmatched to any gene: 3. The length of the CDR3 is 14 residues. Using reference TRBV7-2 and TRBJ2-5 for the parts outside the CDR3, the full variable domain is GAGVSQSPSNKVTEKGKDVELRCDPISGHTALYWYRQSLGQGLEFLIYFQGNSAPDKSGLPSDRFSAERTGGSVSTLTIQRTQQEDSAVYLCASSLAGGVETQYFGPGTRLLVL.

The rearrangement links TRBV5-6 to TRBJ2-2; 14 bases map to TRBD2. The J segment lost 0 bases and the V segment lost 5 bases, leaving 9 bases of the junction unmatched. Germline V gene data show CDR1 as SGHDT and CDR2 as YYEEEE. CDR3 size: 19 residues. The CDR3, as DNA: TGTGCCAGCAGTCTGAAGGGACTAGCGGGAGTCACGAACACCGGGGAGCTGTTTTTT. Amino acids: CASSLKGLAGVTNTGELFF. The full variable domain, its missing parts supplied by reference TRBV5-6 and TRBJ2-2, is DAGVTQSPTHLIKTRGQQVTLRCSPKSGHDTVSWYQQALGQGPQFIFQYYEEEERQRGNFPDRFSGHQFPNYSSELNVNALLLGDSALYLCASSLKGLAGVTNTGELFFGEGSRLTVL.

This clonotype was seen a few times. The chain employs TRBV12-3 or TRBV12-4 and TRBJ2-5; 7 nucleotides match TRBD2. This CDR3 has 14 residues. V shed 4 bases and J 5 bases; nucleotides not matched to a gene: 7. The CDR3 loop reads CASSSTGGRETQYF. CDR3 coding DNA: TGTGCCAGCAGTTCCACGGGGGGAAGGGAGACCCAGTACTTC.

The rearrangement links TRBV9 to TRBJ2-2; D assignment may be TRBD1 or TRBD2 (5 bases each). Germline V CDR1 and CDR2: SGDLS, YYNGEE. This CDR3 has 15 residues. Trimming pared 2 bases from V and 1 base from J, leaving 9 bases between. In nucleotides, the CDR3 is TGTGCCAGCAGCGTTAGGGACCGGAACACCGGGGAGCTGTTTTTT. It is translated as CASSVRDRNTGELFF. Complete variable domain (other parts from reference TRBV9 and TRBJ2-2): DSGVTQTPKHLITATGQRVTLRCSPRSGDLSVYWYQQSLDQGLQFLIQYYNGEERAKGNILERFSAQQFPDLHSELNLSSLELGDSALYFCASSVRDRNTGELFFGEGSRLTVL.